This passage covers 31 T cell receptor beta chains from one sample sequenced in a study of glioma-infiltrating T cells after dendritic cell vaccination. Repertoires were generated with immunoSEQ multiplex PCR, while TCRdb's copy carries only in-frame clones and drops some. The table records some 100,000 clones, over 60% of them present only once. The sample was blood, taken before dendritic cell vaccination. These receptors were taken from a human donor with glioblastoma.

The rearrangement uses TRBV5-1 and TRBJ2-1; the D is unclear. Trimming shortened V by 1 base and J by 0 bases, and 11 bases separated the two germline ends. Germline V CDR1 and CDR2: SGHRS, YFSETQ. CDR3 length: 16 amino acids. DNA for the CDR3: TGCGCCAGCAGCTTGATGTTGCCTAGCTCCTACAATGAGCAGTTCTTC. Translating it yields CASSLMLPSSYNEQFF. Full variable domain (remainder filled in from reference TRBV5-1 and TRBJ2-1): KAGVTQTPRYLIKTRGQQVTLSCSPISGHRSVSWYQQTPGQGLQFLFEYFSETQRNKGNFPGRFSGRQFSNSRSEMNVSTLELGDSALYLCASSLMLPSSYNEQFFGPGTRLTVL.

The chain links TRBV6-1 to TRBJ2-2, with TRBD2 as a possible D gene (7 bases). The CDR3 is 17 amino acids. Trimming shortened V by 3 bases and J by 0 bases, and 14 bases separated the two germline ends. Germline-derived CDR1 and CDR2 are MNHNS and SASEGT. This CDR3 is CASSESTGGANTGELFF. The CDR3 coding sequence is TGTGCCAGCAGTGAGTCCACGGGGGGCGCGAACACCGGGGAGCTGTTTTTT.

CDR3 loop: CASSGSGQAVNTIYF. CDR3 nucleotide sequence: TGTGCCAGCAGCGGATCGGGACAGGCGGTTAACACCATATATTTT. The chain couples TRBV9 to TRBJ1-3, with 8 nucleotides matching TRBD1. Germline CDR1 and CDR2: SGDLS and YYNGEE. With 3 bases clipped from V and 7 bases from J, the junction kept 9 bases outside the gene matches. This CDR3 region has 15 residues.

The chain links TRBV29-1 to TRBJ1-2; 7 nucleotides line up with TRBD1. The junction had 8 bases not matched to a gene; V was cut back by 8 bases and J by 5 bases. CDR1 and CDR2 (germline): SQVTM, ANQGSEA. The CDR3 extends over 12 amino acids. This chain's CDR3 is CSIWTGLYGYTF. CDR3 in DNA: TGCAGCATCTGGACAGGATTATATGGCTACACCTTC.

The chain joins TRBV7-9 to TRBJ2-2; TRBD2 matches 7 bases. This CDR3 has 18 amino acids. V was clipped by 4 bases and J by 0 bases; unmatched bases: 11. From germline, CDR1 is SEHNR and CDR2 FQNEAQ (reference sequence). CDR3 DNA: TGTGCCAGCAGCTATAGTAGGACTAGGCCAGCGAACACCGGGGAGCTGTTTTTT. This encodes CASSYSRTRPANTGELFF.

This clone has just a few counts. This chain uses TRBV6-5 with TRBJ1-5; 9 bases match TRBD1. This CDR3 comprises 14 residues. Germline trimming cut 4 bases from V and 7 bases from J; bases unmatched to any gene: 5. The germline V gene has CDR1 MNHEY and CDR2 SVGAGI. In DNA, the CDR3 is TGTGCCAGCAGTTCGGACAGGGGCCGCCAGCCCCAGCATTTT. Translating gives CASSSDRGRQPQHF.

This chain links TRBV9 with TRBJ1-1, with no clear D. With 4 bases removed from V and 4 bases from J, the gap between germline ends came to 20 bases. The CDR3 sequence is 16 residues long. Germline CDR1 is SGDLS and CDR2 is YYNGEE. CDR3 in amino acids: CASSPVGLGVFTEAFF. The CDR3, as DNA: TGTGCCAGCAGCCCCGTAGGCCTCGGGGTATTCACTGAAGCTTTCTTT.

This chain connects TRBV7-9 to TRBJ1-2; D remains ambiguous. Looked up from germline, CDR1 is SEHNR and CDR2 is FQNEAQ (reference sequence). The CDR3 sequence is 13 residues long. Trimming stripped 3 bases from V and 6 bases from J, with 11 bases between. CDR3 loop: CASSFVEEDGYTF. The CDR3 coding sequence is TGTGCCAGCAGCTTCGTGGAGGAAGATGGCTACACCTTC.

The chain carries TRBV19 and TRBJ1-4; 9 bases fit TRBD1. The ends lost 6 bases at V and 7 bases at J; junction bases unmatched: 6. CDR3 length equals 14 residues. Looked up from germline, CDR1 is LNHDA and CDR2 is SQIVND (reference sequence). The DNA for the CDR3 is TGTGCCAGTAGCAGGGGACAGGGTCGTGAAAAACTGTTTTTT. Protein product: CASSRGQGREKLFF.

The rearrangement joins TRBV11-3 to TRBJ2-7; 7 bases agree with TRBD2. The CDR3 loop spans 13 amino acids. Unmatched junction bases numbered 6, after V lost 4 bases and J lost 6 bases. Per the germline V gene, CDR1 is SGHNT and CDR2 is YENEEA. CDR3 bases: TGTGCCAGCAGCTCAGCACGCGGGGGCGAGCAGTACTTC. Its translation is CASSSARGGEQYF.

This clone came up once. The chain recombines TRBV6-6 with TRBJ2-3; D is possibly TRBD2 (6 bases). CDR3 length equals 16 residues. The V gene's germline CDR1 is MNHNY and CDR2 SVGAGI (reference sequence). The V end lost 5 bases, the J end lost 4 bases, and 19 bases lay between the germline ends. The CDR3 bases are TGTGCCAGCAGTCAAACACTAGCTGCCAGTCCAGATACGCAGTATTTT. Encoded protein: CASSQTLAASPDTQYF.

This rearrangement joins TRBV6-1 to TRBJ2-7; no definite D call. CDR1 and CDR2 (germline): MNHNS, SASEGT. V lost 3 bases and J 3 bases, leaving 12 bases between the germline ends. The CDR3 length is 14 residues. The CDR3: CASSERQIYYEQYF. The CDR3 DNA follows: TGTGCCAGCAGTGAGAGGCAGATTTACTACGAGCAGTACTTC.

CDR3: CASSIDANTIYF. The DNA of the CDR3 is TGTGCCAGCAGCATTGATGCGAACACCATATATTTT. The chain couples TRBV5-4 to TRBJ1-3; no reliable D call. The CDR3 consists of 12 residues. Trimming removed 4 bases at V and 7 bases at J, with 9 bases between. CDR1 and CDR2 from the germline V gene are SGHNT and YYREEE (reference sequence). The whole variable domain, remainder taken from reference TRBV5-4 and TRBJ1-3, is ETGVTQSPTHLIKTRGQQVTLRCSSQSGHNTVSWYQQALGQGPQFIFQYYREEENGRGNFPPRFSGLQFPNYSSELNVNALELDDSALYLCASSIDANTIYFGEGSWLTVV.

CDR3 sequence reads: CASRPGTGAEKLFF. DNA of the CDR3: TGCGCCAGCAGGCCCGGGACAGGGGCTGAAAAACTGTTTTTT. The V and J genes are TRBV5-1 and TRBJ1-4; 10 bases are a match to TRBD1. V lost 5 bases, J lost 7 bases, and 5 bases stayed unmatched. The CDR3 has 14 residues. CDR1 SGHRS and CDR2 YFSETQ come from the germline V gene.

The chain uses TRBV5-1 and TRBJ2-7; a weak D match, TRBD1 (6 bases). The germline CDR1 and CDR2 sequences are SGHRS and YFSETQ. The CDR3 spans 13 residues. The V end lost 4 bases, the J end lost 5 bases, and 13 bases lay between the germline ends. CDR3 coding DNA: TGCGCCAGCAGCACAGGGAATACCCACGAGCAGTACTTC. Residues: CASSTGNTHEQYF.

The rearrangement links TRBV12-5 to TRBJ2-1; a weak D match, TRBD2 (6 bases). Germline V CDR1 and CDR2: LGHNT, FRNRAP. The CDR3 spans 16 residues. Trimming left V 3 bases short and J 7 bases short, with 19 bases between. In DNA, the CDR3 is TGTGCTAGTGGTTTTGAACTAGCCCAGAGGGTTAATGAGCAGTTCTTC. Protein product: CASGFELAQRVNEQFF.

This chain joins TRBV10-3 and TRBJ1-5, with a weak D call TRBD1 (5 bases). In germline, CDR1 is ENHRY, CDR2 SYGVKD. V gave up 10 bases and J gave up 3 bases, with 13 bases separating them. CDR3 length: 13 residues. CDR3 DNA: TGTGCCAGCAATCAGGGTGTCAATCAGCCCCAGCATTTT. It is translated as CASNQGVNQPQHF.

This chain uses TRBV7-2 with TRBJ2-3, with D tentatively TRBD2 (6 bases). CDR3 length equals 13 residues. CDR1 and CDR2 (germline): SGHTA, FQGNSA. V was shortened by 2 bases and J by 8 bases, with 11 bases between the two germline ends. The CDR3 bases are TGTGCCAGCAGCTTACCTGGGCGGGGTACGCAGTATTTT. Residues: CASSLPGRGTQYF.

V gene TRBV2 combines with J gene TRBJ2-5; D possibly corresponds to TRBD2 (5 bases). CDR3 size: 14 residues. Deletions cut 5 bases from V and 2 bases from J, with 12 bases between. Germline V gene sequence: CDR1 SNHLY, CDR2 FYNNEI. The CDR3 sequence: CASSPLSEQETQYF. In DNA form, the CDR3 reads TGTGCCAGCAGTCCGCTTAGCGAACAAGAGACCCAGTACTTC.

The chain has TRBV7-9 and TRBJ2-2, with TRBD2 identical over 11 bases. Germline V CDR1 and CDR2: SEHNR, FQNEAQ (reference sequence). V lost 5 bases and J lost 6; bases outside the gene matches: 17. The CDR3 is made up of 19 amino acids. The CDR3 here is CASSVQVGPGLAAPGELFF. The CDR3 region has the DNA TGTGCCAGCAGCGTCCAGGTGGGGCCGGGACTAGCGGCCCCCGGGGAGCTGTTTTTT.

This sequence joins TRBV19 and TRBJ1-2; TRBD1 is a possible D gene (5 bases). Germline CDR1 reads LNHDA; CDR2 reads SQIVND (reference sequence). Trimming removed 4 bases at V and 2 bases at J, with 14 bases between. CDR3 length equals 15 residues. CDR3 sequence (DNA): TGTGCCAGTAGTACAATACAGGATTTGAACTATGGCTACACCTTC. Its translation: CASSTIQDLNYGYTF.

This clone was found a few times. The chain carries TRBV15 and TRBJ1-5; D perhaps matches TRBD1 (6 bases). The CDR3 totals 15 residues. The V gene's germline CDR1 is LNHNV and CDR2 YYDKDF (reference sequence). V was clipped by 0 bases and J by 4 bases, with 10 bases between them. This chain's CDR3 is CATSRDRGTNQPQHF. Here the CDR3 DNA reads TGTGCCACCAGCAGAGACAGGGGAACGAATCAGCCCCAGCATTTT.

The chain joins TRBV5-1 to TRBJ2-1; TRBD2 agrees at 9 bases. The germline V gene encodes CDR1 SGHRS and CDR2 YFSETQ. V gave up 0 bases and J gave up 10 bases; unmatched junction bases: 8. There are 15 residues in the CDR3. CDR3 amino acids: CASSLEAGGPEEQFF. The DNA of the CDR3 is TGCGCCAGCAGCTTGGAGGCGGGAGGGCCAGAAGAGCAGTTCTTC.

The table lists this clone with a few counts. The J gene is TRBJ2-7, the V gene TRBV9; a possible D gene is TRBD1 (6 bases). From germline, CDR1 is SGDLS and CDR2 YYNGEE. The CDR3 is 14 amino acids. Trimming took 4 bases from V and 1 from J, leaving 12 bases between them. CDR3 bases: TGTGCCAGCAGCCCCCGACAGGAATCCTACGAGCAGTACTTC. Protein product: CASSPRQESYEQYF.

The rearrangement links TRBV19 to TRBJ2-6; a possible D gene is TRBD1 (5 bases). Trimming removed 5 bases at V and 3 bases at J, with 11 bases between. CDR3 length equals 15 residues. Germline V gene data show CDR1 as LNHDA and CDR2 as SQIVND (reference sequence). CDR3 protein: CASSGHGRGANVLTF. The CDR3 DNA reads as TGTGCCAGTAGTGGACATGGCCGTGGGGCCAACGTCCTGACTTTC.

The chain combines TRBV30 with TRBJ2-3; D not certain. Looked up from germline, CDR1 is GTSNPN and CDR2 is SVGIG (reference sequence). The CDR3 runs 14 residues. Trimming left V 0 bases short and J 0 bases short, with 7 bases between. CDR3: CAWSVVASTDTQYF. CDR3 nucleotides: TGTGCCTGGAGTGTGGTAGCTAGCACAGATACGCAGTATTTT.

CDR3 protein: CASSVGSGQETQYF. The CDR3 DNA is TGTGCCAGCAGCGTAGGGAGTGGGCAAGAGACCCAGTACTTC. The chain links TRBV9 to TRBJ2-5; no clear D gene. Germline-derived CDR1 and CDR2 are SGDLS and YYNGEE. Between the trimmed V and J ends, which lost 0 bases and 2 bases, there was a span of 8 bases. This CDR3 contains 14 residues.

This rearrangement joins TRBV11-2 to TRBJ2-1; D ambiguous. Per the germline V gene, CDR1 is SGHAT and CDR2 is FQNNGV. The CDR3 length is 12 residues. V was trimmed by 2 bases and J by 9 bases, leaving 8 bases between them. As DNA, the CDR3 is TGTGCCAGCAGCTTACGACTCCTTGAGCAGTTCTTC. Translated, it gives CASSLRLLEQFF.

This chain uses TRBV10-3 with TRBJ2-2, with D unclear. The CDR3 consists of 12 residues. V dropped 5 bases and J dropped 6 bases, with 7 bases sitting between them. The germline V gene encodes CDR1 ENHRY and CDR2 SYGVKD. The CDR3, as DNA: TGTGCCATCAGTCCCTCAGCCGGGGAGCTGTTTTTT. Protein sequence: CAISPSAGELFF.

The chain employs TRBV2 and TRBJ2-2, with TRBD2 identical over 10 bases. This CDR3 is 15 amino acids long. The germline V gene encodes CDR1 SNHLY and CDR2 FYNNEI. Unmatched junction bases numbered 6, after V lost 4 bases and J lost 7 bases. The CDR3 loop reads CASSGLAGEGGELFF. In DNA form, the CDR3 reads TGTGCCAGCAGTGGGCTAGCGGGGGAAGGCGGGGAGCTGTTTTTT.

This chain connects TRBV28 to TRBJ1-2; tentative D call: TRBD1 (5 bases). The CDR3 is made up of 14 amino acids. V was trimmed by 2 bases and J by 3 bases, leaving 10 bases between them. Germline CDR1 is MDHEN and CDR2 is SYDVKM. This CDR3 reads CASSLEDTHYGYTF. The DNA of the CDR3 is TGTGCCAGCAGTTTAGAGGACACCCACTATGGCTACACCTTC.